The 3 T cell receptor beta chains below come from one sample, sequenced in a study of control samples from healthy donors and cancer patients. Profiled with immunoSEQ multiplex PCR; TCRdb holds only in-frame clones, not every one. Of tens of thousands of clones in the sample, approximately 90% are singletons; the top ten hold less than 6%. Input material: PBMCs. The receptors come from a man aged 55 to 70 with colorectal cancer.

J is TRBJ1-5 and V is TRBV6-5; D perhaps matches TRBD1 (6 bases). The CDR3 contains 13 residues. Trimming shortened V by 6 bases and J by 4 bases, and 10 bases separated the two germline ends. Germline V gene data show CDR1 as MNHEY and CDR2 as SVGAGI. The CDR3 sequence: CASSITGNQPQHF. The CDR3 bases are TGTGCCAGCAGCATAACAGGGAATCAGCCCCAGCATTTT.

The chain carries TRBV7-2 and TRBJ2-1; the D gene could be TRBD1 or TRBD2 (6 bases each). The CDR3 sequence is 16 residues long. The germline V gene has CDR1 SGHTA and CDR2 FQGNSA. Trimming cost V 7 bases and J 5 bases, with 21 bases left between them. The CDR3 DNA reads TGTGCCAGCATGACAAGGGAGAGGGGGGTCAACAATGAGCAGTTCTTC. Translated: CASMTRERGVNNEQFF.

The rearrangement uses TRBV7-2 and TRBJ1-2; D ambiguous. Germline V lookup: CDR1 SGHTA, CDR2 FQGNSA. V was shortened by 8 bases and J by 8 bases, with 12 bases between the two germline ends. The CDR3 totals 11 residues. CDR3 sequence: CASSQRRGYTF. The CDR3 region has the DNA TGTGCCAGCTCCCAGCGTCGGGGCTACACCTTC.